The clone carrying this TCR beta chain was detected once. These data are taken from a study of blood T cell repertoires in COVID-19. As for the study in general: Italy, Spain and the United States were the sources of the convalescent and acute COVID-19 samples. T cells, B-cell-depleted T cells, or PBMCs supplied cDNA or gDNA.

Trimming cost V 6 bases and J 7 bases, with 12 bases left between them. Germline-derived CDR1 and CDR2 are MDHEN and SYDVKM. The CDR3 consists of 12 residues. In the source study's methods: Reference gene primer amplification yielded estimated nucleated cell counts. The method was immunoSEQ multiplex PCR; TCRdb's version includes in-frame clones alone and lacks a portion of them. V, J and clone size were drawn from that table, and D and trimming were deduced from the DNA. The sample lists approximately 150,000 clones, roughly nine tenths occurring once. The clonotype comes from a woman aged 55-70 years with active COVID-19. The sequenced sample consisted of peripheral blood. V usage is TRBV28 and J usage is TRBJ1-2, with D perhaps matching TRBD1 (5 bases). CDR3: CASRLSGGGYTF. In nucleotides, the CDR3 is TGTGCCAGCAGGCTATCGGGGGGTGGCTACACCTTC.